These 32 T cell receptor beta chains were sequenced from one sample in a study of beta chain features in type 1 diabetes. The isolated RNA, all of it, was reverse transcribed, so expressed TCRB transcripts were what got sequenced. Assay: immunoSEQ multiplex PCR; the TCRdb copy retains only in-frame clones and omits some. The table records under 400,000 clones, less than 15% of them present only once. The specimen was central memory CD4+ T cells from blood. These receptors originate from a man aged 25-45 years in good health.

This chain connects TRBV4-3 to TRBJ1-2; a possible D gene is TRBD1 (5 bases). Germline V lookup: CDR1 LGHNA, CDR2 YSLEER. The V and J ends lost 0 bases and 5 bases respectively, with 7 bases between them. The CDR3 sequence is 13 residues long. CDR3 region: CASSQDKGYGYTF. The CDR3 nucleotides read TGCGCCAGCAGCCAAGATAAGGGGTATGGCTACACCTTC.

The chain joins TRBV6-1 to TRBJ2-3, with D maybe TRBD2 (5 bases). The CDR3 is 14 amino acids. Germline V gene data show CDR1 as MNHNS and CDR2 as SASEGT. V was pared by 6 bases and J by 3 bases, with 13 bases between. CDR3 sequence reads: CASSGVGWTDTQYF. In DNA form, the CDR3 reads TGTGCCAGCAGCGGGGTCGGGTGGACAGATACGCAGTATTTT.

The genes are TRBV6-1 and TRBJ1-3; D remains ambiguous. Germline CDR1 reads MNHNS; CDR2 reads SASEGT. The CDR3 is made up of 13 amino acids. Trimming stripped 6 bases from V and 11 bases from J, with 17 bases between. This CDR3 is CASRVPSSAAIYF. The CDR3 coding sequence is TGTGCCAGCAGGGTCCCGAGTTCCGCAGCCATATATTTT.

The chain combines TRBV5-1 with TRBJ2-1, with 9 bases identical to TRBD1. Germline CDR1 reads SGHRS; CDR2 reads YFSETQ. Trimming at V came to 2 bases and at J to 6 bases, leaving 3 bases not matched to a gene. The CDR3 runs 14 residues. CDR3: CASSFVGQGNEQFF. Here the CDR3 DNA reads TGCGCCAGCAGCTTTGTGGGACAGGGCAATGAGCAGTTCTTC.

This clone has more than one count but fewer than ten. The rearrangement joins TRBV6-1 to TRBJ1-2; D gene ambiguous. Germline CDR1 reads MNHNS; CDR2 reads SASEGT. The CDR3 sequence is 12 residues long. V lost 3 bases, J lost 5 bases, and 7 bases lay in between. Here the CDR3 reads CASSDGDYGYTF. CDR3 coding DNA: TGTGCCAGCAGTGACGGTGATTATGGCTACACCTTC.

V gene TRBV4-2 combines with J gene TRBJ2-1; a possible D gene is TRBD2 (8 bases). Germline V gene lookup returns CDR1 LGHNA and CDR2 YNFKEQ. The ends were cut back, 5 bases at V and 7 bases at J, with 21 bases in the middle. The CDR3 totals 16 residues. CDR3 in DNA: TGTGCCAGCAGCTTCCTGACAGGGATAGCGGGGAATGAGCAGTTCTTC. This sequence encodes CASSFLTGIAGNEQFF.

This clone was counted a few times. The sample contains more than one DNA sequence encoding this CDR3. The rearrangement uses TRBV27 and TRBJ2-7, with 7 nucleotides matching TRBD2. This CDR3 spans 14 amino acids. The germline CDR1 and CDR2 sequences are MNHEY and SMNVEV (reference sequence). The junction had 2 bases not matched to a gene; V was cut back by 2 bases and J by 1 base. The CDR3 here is CASSLGGSSYEQYV. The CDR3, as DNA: TGTGCCAGCAGTTTAGGCGGGAGTTCCTACGAGCAGTACGTC.

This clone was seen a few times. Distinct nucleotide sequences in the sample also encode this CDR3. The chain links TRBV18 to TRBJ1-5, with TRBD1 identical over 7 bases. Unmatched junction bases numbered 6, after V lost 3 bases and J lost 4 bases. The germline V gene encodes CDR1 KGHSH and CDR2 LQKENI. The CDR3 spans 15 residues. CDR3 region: CASSPGTDSNQPQHF. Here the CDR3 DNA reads TGTGCCAGCTCACCTGGGACAGATAGTAATCAGCCCCAGCATTTT.

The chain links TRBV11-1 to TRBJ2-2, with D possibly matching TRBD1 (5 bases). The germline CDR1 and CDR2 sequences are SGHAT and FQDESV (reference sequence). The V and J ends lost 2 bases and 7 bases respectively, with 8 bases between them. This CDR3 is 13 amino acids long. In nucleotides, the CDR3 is TGTGCCAGCAGCTTACAGGGATACGGGGAGCTGTTTTTT. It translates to CASSLQGYGELFF.

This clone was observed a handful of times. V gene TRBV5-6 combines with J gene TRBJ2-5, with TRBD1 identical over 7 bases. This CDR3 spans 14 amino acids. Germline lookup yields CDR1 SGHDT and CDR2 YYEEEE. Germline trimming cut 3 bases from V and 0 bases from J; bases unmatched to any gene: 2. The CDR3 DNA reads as TGTGCCAGCAGCTCGGGACAGTACCAAGAGACCCAGTACTTC. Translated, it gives CASSSGQYQETQYF.

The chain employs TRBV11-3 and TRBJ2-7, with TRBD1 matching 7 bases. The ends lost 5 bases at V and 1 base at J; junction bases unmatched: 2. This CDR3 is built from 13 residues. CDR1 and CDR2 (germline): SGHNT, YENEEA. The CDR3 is CASSRTGSYEQYV. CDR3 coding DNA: TGTGCCAGCAGCCGGACAGGTTCCTACGAGCAGTACGTC.

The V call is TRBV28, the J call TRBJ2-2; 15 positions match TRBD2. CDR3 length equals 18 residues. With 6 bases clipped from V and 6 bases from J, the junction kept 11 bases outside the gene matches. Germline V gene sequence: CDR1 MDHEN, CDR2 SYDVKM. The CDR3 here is CASRSGLAGGKRAGELFF. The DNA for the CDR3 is TGTGCCAGCAGGTCCGGACTAGCGGGAGGGAAGCGAGCCGGGGAGCTGTTTTTT.

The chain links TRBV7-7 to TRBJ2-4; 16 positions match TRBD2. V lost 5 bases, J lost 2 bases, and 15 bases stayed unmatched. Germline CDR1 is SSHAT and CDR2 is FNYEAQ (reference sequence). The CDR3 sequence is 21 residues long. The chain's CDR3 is CASSTGTSGRASIVPKNIQYF. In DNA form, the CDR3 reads TGTGCCAGCAGCACCGGGACTAGCGGGAGGGCCTCGATAGTCCCCAAAAACATTCAGTACTTC.

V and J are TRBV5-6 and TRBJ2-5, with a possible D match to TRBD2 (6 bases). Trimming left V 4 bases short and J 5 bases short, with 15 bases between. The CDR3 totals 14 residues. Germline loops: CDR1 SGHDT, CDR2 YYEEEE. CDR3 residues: CASSPGVEGETQYF. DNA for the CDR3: TGTGCCAGCAGCCCGGGGGTCGAGGGGGAGACCCAGTACTTC.

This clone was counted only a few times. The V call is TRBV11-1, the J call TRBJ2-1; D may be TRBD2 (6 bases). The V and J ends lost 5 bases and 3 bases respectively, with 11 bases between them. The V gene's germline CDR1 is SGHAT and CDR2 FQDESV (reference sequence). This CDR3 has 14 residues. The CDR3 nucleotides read TGTGCCAGCAGCCGCGGGGCAAGCTACAATGAGCAGTTCTTC. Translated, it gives CASSRGASYNEQFF.

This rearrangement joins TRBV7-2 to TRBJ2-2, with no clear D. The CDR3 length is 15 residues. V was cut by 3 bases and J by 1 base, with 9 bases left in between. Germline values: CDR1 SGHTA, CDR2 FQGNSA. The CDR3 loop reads CASSFAARNTGELFF. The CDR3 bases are TGTGCCAGCAGCTTTGCAGCGAGGAACACCGGGGAGCTGTTTTTT.

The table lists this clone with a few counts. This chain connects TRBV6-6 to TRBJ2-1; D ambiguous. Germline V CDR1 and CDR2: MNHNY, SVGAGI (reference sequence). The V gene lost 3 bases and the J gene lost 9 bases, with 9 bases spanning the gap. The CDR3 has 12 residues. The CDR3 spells CASSYEFGEQFF. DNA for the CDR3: TGTGCCAGCAGTTATGAGTTCGGTGAGCAGTTCTTC.

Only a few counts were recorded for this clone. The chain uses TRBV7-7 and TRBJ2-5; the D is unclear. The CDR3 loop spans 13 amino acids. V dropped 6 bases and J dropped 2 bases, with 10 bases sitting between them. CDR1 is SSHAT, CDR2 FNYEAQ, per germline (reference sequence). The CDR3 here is CASSELRQETQYF. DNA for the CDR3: TGTGCCAGCAGTGAACTACGGCAAGAGACCCAGTACTTC. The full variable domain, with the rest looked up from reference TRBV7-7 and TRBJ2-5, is GAGVSQSPRYKVTKRGQDVTLRCDPISSHATLYWYQQALGQGPEFLTYFNYEAQPDKSGLPSDRFSAERPEGSISTLTIQRTEQRDSAMYRCASSELRQETQYFGPGTRLLVL.

The CDR3 sequence is CASSIRGPVREQFF. The CDR3 bases are TGTGCCAGTAGTATCAGGGGACCAGTACGGGAGCAGTTCTTC. The chain has TRBV19 and TRBJ2-1, with D tentatively TRBD1 (6 bases). The CDR3 consists of 14 residues. V was trimmed by 3 bases and J by 10 bases, leaving 16 bases between them. Germline V gene sequence: CDR1 LNHDA, CDR2 SQIVND (reference sequence).

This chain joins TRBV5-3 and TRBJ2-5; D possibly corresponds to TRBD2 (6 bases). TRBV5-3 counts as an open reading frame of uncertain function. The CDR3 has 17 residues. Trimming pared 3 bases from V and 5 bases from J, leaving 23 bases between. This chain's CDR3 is CARSCRSGCRPLETQYF. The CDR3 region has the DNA TGTGCCAGAAGCTGCCGGAGCGGGTGCCGACCTTTGGAGACCCAGTACTTC.

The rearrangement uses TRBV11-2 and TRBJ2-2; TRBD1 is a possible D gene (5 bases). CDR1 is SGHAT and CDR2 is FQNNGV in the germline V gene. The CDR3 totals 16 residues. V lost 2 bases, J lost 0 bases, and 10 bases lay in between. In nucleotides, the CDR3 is TGTGCCAGCAGCTTAAACTCAGGGACGAACACCGGGGAGCTGTTTTTT. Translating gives CASSLNSGTNTGELFF.

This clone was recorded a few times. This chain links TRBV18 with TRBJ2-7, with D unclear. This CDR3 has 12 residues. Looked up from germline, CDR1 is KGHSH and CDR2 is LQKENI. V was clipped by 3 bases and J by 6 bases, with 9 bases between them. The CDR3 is CASSPSPREQYV. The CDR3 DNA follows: TGTGCCAGCTCACCTTCCCCGCGCGAGCAGTACGTC.

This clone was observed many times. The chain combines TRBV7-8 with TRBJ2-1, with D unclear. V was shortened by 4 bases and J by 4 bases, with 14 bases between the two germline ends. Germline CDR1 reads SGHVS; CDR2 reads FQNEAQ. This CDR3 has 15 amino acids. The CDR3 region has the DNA TGTGCCAGCAGCTCCCTTTCTCTGCAGTACAATGAGCAGTTCTTC. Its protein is CASSSLSLQYNEQFF.

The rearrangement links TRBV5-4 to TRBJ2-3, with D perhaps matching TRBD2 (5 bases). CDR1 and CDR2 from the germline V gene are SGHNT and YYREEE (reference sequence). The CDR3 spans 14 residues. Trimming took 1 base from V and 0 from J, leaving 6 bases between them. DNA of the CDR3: TGTGCCAGCAGCTTGTCTAGCAGCACAGATACGCAGTATTTT. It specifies CASSLSSSTDTQYF.

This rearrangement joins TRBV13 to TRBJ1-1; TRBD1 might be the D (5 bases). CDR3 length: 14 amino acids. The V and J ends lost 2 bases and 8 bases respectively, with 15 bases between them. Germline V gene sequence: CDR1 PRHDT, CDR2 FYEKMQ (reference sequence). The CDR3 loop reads CASSLWSAREEAFF. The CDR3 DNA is TGTGCCAGCAGCTTATGGTCGGCCAGGGAAGAAGCTTTCTTT.

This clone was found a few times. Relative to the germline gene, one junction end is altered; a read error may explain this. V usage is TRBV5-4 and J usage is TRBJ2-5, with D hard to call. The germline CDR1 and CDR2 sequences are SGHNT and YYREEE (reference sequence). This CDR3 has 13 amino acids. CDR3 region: CASSQGKQETQYF. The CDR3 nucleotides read TGCGCCAGCAGCCAAGGCAAACAAGAGACCCAGTACTTC.

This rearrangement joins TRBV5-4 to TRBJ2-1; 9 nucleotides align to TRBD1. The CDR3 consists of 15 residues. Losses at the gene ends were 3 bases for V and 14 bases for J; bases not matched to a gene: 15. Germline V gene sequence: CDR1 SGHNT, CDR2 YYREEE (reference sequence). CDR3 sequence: CASSSGDRTGADEFF. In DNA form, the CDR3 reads TGTGCCAGCAGCTCAGGCGATCGGACAGGGGCTGATGAGTTCTTC.

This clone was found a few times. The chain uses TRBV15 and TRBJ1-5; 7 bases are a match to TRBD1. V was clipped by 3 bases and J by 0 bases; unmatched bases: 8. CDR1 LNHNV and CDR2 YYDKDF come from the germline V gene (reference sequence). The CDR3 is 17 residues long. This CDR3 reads CATSRALTGFSNQPQHF. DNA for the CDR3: TGTGCCACCAGCAGGGCCTTGACAGGGTTTAGCAATCAGCCCCAGCATTTT. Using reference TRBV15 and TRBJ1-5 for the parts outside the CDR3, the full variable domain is DAMVIQNPRYQVTQFGKPVTLSCSQTLNHNVMYWYQQKSSQAPKLLFHYYDKDFNNEADTPDNFQSRRPNTSFCFLDIRSPGLGDTAMYLCATSRALTGFSNQPQHFGDGTRLSIL.

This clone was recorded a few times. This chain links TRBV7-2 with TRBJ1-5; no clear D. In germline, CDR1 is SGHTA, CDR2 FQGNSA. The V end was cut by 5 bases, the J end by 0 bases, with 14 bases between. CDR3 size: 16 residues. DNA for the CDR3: TGTGCCAGCAGCCCCACGGGGTTGTATAGCAATCAGCCCCAGCATTTT. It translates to CASSPTGLYSNQPQHF.

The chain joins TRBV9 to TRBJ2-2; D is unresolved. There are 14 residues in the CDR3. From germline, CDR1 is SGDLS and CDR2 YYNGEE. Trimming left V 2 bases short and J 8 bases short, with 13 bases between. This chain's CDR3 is CASSVKGMLGELFF. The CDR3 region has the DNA TGTGCCAGCAGCGTCAAGGGAATGTTGGGGGAGCTGTTTTTT.

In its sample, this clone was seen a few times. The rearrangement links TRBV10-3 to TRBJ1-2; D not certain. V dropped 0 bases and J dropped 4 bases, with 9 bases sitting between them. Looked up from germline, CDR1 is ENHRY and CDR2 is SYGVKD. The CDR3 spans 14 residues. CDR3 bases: TGTGCCATCAGTGAGTCGACGGCGACCTATGGCTACACCTTC. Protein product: CAISESTATYGYTF.

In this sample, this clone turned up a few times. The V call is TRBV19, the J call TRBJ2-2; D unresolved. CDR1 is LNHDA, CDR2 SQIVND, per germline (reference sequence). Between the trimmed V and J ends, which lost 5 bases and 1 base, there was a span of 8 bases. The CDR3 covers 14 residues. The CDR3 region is CASSFRQNTGELFF. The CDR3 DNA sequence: TGTGCCAGTAGTTTCCGACAGAACACCGGGGAGCTGTTTTTT.